The 15 T cell receptor beta chains listed next were all sequenced from one sample in a study of CD8 T cells in ankylosing spondylitis. TCRdb used MiXCR to reprocess the 5' RACE reads, holding one entry per CDR3 protein. The sample contains about 130,000 distinct CDR3 sequences, 10% to 12% of which appear only once. What was sequenced was blood, either unsorted or a sorted T cell fraction (not recorded which). All receptors come from a female donor with ankylosing spondylitis or in good health (not recorded which).

This clonotype was observed at least ten times. The chain has TRBV20-1 and TRBJ2-3; D is unresolved. The V gene's germline CDR1 is DFQATT and CDR2 SNEGSKA (reference sequence). V lost 1 base and J 0 bases, leaving 8 bases between the germline ends. The CDR3 loop spans 14 amino acids. This CDR3 reads CSARAQTSTDTQYF. CDR3 nucleotide sequence: TGCAGTGCTAGAGCCCAGACTAGCACAGATACGCAGTATTTT.

This clonotype has ten or more counts. This sequence joins TRBV7-9 and TRBJ2-1, with D possibly being TRBD1 (6 bases). Germline assignment: CDR1 SEHNR and CDR2 FQNEAQ (reference sequence). V was pared by 5 bases and J by 9 bases, with 11 bases between. The CDR3 is 12 amino acids. The CDR3 coding sequence is TGTGCCAGCAGCACCCTAGGGGGTGAGCAGTTCTTC. Translating it yields CASSTLGGEQFF.

This clonotype was seen many times. The chain is built from TRBV2 and TRBJ2-1, with 12 bases that match TRBD2. This CDR3 is 19 amino acids long. The germline V gene has CDR1 SNHLY and CDR2 FYNNEI. J lost 0 bases, V lost 6 bases, and 12 bases had no gene match. The CDR3 region has the DNA TGTGCCAGCAGAGAGACTAGCGGGAGTTCCCCTTTCTCCTACAATGAGCAGTTCTTC. This codes for CASRETSGSSPFSYNEQFF.

A few counts support this clonotype. The CDR3: CASRTLAGGGETQYF. The CDR3 DNA is TGTGCCAGCAGAACCCTAGCGGGGGGGGGAGAGACCCAGTACTTC. The chain joins TRBV6-1 to TRBJ2-5; 12 nucleotides line up with TRBD2. CDR1 is MNHNS and CDR2 is SASEGT in the germline V gene. V was clipped by 6 bases and J by 4 bases; unmatched bases: 6. This CDR3 has 15 residues.

On this clonotype itself: Mismatch with germline at one junction end may stem from a read error. This CDR3 is CVSSPTGTRDGELFF. DNA for the CDR3: TGCGTCAGCAGCCCAACAGGGACGAGGGACGGGGAGCTGTTTTTT. V is TRBV5-1 and J is TRBJ2-2; maybe TRBD1 (6 bases). The CDR3 runs 15 residues. Germline assignment: CDR1 SGHRS and CDR2 YFSETQ. The variable domain in full, with the rest retrieved from reference TRBV5-1 and TRBJ2-2, is KAGVTQTPRYLIKTRGQQVTLSCSPISGHRSVSWYQQTPGQGLQFLFEYFSETQRNKGNFPGRFSGRQFSNSRSEMNVSTLELGDSALYLCVSSPTGTRDGELFFGEGSRLTVL.

Ten or more counts support this clonotype. This rearrangement joins TRBV20-1 to TRBJ1-2, with 7 positions matching TRBD1. The CDR3 covers 14 residues. CDR1 and CDR2 (germline): DFQATT, SNEGSKA (reference sequence). With 6 bases clipped from V and 8 bases from J, the junction kept 15 bases outside the gene matches. CDR3 amino acids: CSAPTPTGLEGYTF. The CDR3 nucleotides are TGCAGTGCGCCAACACCGACAGGGCTTGAAGGCTACACCTTC.

This clonotype came up many times. This sequence joins TRBV6-5 and TRBJ1-1, with D perhaps matching TRBD1 (5 bases). Trimming cost V 4 bases and J 2 bases, with 11 bases left between them. CDR3 length equals 14 residues. Germline loops: CDR1 MNHEY, CDR2 SVGAGI. The CDR3 loop is CASSSFGANTEAFF. CDR3 sequence (DNA): TGTGCCAGCAGTTCTTTCGGGGCTAACACTGAAGCTTTCTTT.

The rearrangement joins TRBV7-9 to TRBJ2-5, with D possibly being TRBD1 (5 bases). Germline loops: CDR1 SEHNR, CDR2 FQNEAQ (reference sequence). CDR3 length: 17 residues. With 2 bases removed from V and 5 bases from J, the gap between germline ends came to 21 bases. CDR3 coding DNA: TGTGCCAGCAGCTTAATGAGTACAGGAAATTCCTGGGAGACCCAGTACTTC. Its protein product is CASSLMSTGNSWETQYF.

This clonotype has at least ten counts. The chain recombines TRBV20-1 with TRBJ2-1; 7 bases agree with TRBD1. The CDR3 is 15 residues long. V lost 0 bases to trimming and J lost 4 bases; unmatched junction nucleotides: 6. Germline-derived CDR1 and CDR2 are DFQATT and SNEGSKA (reference sequence). This chain's CDR3 is CSARDLRGQYNEQFF. DNA of the CDR3: TGCAGTGCTAGAGATTTGAGGGGGCAATACAATGAGCAGTTCTTC.

This clonotype has at least ten counts. The gene calls are TRBV2 and TRBJ2-1, with TRBD2 matching 8 bases. This CDR3 has 14 amino acids. The germline V gene encodes CDR1 SNHLY and CDR2 FYNNEI. Trimming took 7 bases from V and 9 from J; bases not matched to a gene: 11. CDR3 loop: CASTFSGGPSEQFF. In DNA form, the CDR3 reads TGTGCCAGCACCTTTTCGGGAGGGCCGAGTGAGCAGTTCTTC.

This clonotype was recorded at least ten times. The chain uses TRBV20-1 and TRBJ2-2; D unclear. The CDR3 covers 11 residues. Between the trimmed V and J ends, which lost 0 bases and 9 bases, there was a span of 5 bases. Germline-derived CDR1 and CDR2 are DFQATT and SNEGSKA (reference sequence). The CDR3 spells CSARDFRELFF. CDR3 DNA sequence: TGCAGTGCTAGAGATTTTCGGGAGCTGTTTTTT.

The V gene is TRBV20-1, the J gene TRBJ2-7; 11 bases fit TRBD2. Germline CDR1 DFQATT, CDR2 SNEGSKA (reference sequence). The CDR3 spans 14 residues. With 1 base clipped from V and 4 bases from J, the junction kept 3 bases outside the gene matches. The CDR3 sequence: CSARGPSGGYEQYF. CDR3 nucleotides: TGCAGTGCTAGAGGGCCTAGCGGGGGGTACGAGCAGTACTTC.

This clonotype was seen many times. The chain couples TRBV10-3 to TRBJ1-3; the D gene is possibly TRBD1 (6 bases). CDR3 length: 17 residues. V was clipped by 2 bases and J by 0 bases, with 14 bases between them. Germline V gene data show CDR1 as ENHRY and CDR2 as SYGVKD. The CDR3 is CAISEGQGPVSGNTIYF. CDR3 nucleotides: TGTGCCATCAGTGAGGGGCAGGGGCCCGTCTCTGGAAACACCATATATTTT.

This clonotype has ten or more counts. This chain links TRBV10-3 with TRBJ2-2; D is unresolved. From germline, CDR1 is ENHRY and CDR2 SYGVKD. V lost 6 bases and J lost 0, with 11 bases in between. CDR3 size: 15 residues. In nucleotides, the CDR3 is TGTGCCATCAGGGGCGCAGTATCGAACACCGGGGAGCTGTTTTTT. Translating gives CAIRGAVSNTGELFF.

The chain combines TRBV18 with TRBJ2-3; the D gene is possibly TRBD1 (6 bases). CDR1 and CDR2 (germline): KGHSH, LQKENI. Between the trimmed V and J ends, which lost 2 bases and 1 base, there was a span of 13 bases. This CDR3 is 16 amino acids long. CDR3 in DNA: TGTGCCAGCTCACCAGAAGGACAGTTCCGCACAGATACGCAGTATTTT. It translates to CASSPEGQFRTDTQYF.